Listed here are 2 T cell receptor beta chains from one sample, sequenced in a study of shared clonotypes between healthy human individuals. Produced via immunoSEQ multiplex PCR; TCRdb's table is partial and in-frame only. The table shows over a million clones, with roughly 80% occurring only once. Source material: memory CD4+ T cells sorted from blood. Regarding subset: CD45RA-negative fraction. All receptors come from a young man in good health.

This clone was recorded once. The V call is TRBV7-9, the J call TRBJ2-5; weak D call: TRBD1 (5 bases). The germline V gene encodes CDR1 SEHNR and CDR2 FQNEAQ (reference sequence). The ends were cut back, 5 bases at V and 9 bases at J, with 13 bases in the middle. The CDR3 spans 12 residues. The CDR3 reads CASSPDTLAQYF. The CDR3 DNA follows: TGTGCCAGCAGCCCGGACACTTTGGCCCAGTACTTC.

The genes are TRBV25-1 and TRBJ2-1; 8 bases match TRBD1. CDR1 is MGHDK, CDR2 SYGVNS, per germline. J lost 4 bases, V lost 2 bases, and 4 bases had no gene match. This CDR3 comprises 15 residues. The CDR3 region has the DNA TGTGCCAGCAGTGAACCAGGGGGCTGGTACAATGAGCAGTTCTTC. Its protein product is CASSEPGGWYNEQFF.